This T cell receptor beta chain was obtained from a study of shared clonotypes between healthy human individuals. On this clone itself: Its antigen remains unidentified.

CDR1 and CDR2 from the germline V gene are GTSNPN and SVGIG (reference sequence). The J segment lost 5 bases and the V segment lost 2 bases, leaving 8 bases of the junction unmatched. This CDR3 spans 15 amino acids. Study results and caveats: Blood was the only sampled material, and tissue repertoires likely differ.

Profiled with immunoSEQ multiplex PCR; TCRdb holds only in-frame clones, not every one. The table has approximately 530,000 clones, approximately 95% seen once; the top ten hold around 0.066%. This sequence was found in a woman aged 25 to 39 in good health. Sequenced sample: naive CD4+ T cells sorted from blood. Subset: CD45RA+ positively selected. The chain employs TRBV30 and TRBJ2-5, with 10 bases matching TRBD2. CDR3 sequence: CAWSILAGAAETQYF. The CDR3 DNA reads TGTGCCTGGAGTATCCTAGCGGGAGCGGCGGAGACCCAGTACTTC.